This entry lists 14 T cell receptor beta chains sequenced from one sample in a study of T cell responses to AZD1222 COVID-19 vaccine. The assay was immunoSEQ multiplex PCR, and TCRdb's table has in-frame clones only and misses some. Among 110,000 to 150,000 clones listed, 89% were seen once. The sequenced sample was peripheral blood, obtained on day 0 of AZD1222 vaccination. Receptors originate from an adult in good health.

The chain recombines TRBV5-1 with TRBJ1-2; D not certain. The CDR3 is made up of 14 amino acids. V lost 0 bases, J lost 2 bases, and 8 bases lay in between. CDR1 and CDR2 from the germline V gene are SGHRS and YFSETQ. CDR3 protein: CASSLVQANYGYTF. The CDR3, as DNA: TGCGCCAGCAGCTTGGTTCAGGCCAACTATGGCTACACCTTC.

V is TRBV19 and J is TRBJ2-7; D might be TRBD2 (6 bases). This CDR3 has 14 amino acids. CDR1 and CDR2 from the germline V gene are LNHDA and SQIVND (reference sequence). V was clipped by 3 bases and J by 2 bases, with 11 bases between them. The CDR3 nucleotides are TGTGCCAGTAGTATCGGAGGGGTTCCCTACGAGCAGTACTTC. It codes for CASSIGGVPYEQYF.

This CDR3 reads CASSSTSRQPSYGYTF. In nucleotides, the CDR3 is TGTGCCAGCAGCTCTACCTCCCGACAGCCTTCCTATGGCTACACCTTC. V and J are TRBV7-8 and TRBJ1-2; D is possibly TRBD1 (5 bases). Per the germline V gene, CDR1 is SGHVS and CDR2 is FQNEAQ. This CDR3 comprises 16 residues. The ends were cut back, 4 bases at V and 4 bases at J, with 19 bases in the middle.

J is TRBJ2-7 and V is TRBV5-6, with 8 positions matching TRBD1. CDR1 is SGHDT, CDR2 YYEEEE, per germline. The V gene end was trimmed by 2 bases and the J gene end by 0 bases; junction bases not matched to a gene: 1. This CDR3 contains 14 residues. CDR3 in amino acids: CASSFGQGSYEQYF. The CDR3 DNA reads TGTGCCAGCAGCTTCGGACAGGGCTCCTACGAGCAGTACTTC.

The CDR3 DNA sequence: TGCGCCAGCAGCTGGGACACCTACTCCTACGAGCAGTACTTC. Protein sequence: CASSWDTYSYEQYF. The chain employs TRBV5-1 and TRBJ2-7, with a weak D call TRBD1 (6 bases). Germline-derived CDR1 and CDR2 are SGHRS and YFSETQ. The V gene lost 3 bases and the J gene lost 0 bases, with 10 bases spanning the gap. The CDR3 has 14 amino acids.

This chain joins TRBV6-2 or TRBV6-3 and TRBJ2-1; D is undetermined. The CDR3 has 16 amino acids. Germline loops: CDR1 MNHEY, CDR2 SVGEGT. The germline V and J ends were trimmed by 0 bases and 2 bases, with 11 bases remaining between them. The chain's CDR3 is CASSYSVKRPYNEQFF. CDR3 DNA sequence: TGTGCCAGCAGTTACTCAGTTAAGCGTCCCTACAATGAGCAGTTCTTC.

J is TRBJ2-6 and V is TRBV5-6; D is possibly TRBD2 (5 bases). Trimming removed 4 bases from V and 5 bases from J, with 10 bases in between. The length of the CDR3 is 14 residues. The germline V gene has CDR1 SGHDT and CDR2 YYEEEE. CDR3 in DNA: TGTGCCAGCAGCAGAGGACTTTGGGCCAACGTCCTGACTTTC. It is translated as CASSRGLWANVLTF.

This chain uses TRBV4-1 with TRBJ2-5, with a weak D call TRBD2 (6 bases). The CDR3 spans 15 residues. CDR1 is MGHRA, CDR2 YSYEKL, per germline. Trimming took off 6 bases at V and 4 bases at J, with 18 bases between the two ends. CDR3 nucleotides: TGCGCCAGCAGTCCGTCCGGGACTCTACGAGAGACCCAGTACTTC. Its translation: CASSPSGTLRETQYF.

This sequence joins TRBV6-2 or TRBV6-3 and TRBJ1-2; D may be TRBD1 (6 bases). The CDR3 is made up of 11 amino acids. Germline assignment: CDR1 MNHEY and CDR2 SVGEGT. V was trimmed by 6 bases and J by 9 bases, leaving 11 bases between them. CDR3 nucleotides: TGTGCCAGCAGCACTGACAGGAGCTACACCTTC. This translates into CASSTDRSYTF.

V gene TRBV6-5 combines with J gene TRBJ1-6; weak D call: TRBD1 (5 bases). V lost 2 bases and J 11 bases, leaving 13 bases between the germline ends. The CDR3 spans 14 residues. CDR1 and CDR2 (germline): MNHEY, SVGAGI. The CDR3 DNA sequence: TGTGCCAGCAGTTACGCCAGGGAACGACCACCCCTCCACTTT. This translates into CASSYARERPPLHF.

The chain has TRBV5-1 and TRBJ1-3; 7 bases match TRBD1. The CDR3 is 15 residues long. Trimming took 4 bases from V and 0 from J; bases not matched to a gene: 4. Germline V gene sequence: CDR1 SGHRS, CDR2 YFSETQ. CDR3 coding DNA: TGCGCCAGCAGCCCGGGACAGCACTCTGGAAACACCATATATTTT. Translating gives CASSPGQHSGNTIYF.

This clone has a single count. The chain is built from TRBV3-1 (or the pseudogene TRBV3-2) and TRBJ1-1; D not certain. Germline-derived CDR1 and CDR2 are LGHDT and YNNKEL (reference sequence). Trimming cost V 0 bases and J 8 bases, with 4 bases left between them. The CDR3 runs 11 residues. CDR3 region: CASSQDREAFF. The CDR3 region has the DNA TGTGCCAGCAGCCAAGACAGAGAAGCTTTCTTT.

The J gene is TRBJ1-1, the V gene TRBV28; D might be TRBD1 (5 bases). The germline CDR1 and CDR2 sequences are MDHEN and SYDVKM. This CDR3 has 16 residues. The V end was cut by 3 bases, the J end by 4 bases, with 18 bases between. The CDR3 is CASSFLSRGGGTEAFF. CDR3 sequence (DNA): TGTGCCAGCAGTTTCCTCTCTCGGGGCGGCGGCACTGAAGCTTTCTTT.

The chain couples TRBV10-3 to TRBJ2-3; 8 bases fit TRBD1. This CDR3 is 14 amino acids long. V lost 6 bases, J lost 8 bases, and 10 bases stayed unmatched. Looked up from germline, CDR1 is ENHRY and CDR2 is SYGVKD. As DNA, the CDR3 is TGTGCCATCAGAGGACAGGGTCTGAGGAGTACGCAGTATTTT. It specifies CAIRGQGLRSTQYF.